The 32 T cell receptor beta chains in this list originate from one sample, sequenced in a study of control samples from healthy donors and cancer patients. TCRdb's copy holds only in-frame clones and misses some; the assay was immunoSEQ multiplex PCR. This table holds roughly 55,000 clones, approximately 85% found once. The specimen sequenced was blood. These TCRs come from a man in his forties or fifties in good health.

The chain has TRBV7-8 and TRBJ1-2, with no clear D. Trimming took 1 base from V and 4 from J, leaving 7 bases between them. Looked up from germline, CDR1 is SGHVS and CDR2 is FQNEAQ. The CDR3 consists of 13 residues. CDR3 DNA: TGTGCCAGCAGCTTAGGTGGACTCTATGGCTACACCTTC. Amino acid sequence: CASSLGGLYGYTF.

The chain is built from TRBV30 and TRBJ1-3, with 10 nucleotides matching TRBD1. J was trimmed by 8 bases and V by 3 bases; bases with no gene match: 4. The CDR3 is made up of 13 amino acids. The germline V gene encodes CDR1 GTSNPN and CDR2 SVGIG (reference sequence). The CDR3 DNA follows: TGTGCCTGGAGGGGACAGGGGACATACACCATATATTTT. Translating it yields CAWRGQGTYTIYF. The full variable domain, with the rest looked up from reference TRBV30 and TRBJ1-3, is SQTIHQWPATLVQPVGSPLSLECTVEGTSNPNLYWYRQAAGRGLQLLFYSVGIGQISSEVPQNLSASRPQDRQFILSSKKLLLSDSGFYLCAWRGQGTYTIYFGEGSWLTVV.

The chain links TRBV7-9 to TRBJ2-2; the match to TRBD2 covers 12 bases. Germline trimming cut 2 bases from V and 3 bases from J; bases unmatched to any gene: 1. The CDR3 sequence is 16 residues long. Germline-derived CDR1 and CDR2 are SEHNR and FQNEAQ (reference sequence). The CDR3 reads CASSLRLAGDTGELFF. CDR3 DNA sequence: TGTGCCAGCAGCTTAAGACTAGCGGGAGACACCGGGGAGCTGTTTTTT.

The chain carries TRBV7-6 and TRBJ2-7; D gene ambiguous. From germline, CDR1 is SGHVS and CDR2 FNYEAQ. CDR3 length: 12 amino acids. Trimming removed 2 bases from V and 3 bases from J, with 5 bases in between. The CDR3 nucleotides are TGTGCCAGCAGCTTAAATCACTACGAGCAGTACTTC. As protein: CASSLNHYEQYF.

V is TRBV7-2 and J is TRBJ2-2; D is undetermined. V was shortened by 7 bases and J by 6 bases, with 9 bases between the two germline ends. Germline lookup yields CDR1 SGHTA and CDR2 FQGNSA. The CDR3 has 12 amino acids. The CDR3 region has the DNA TGTGCCAGCACCCTCGAAGCCGGGGAGCTGTTTTTT. The encoded protein is CASTLEAGELFF.

V is TRBV14 and J is TRBJ2-2; unclear D gene. The germline CDR1 and CDR2 sequences are SGHDN and FVKESK. Trimming shortened V by 3 bases and J by 1 base, and 15 bases separated the two germline ends. This CDR3 contains 17 residues. The CDR3 reads CASSHQSRTWNTGELFF. The DNA of the CDR3 is TGTGCCAGCAGCCACCAAAGTCGGACCTGGAACACCGGGGAGCTGTTTTTT.

This chain uses TRBV7-9 with TRBJ2-7; 13 positions agree with TRBD2. Germline CDR1 is SEHNR and CDR2 is FQNEAQ (reference sequence). The CDR3 is 14 amino acids. Trimming removed 4 bases from V and 10 bases from J; junction bases left unmatched: 7. The CDR3 here is CASSYGTSGIIQYF. The CDR3 DNA sequence: TGTGCCAGCAGCTACGGGACTAGCGGGATCATACAGTACTTC.

This chain joins TRBV19 and TRBJ2-3; weak D call: TRBD1 (5 bases). Trimming shortened V by 5 bases and J by 6 bases, and 9 bases separated the two germline ends. The length of the CDR3 is 12 residues. Germline CDR1 reads LNHDA; CDR2 reads SQIVND (reference sequence). The CDR3 coding sequence is TGTGCCAGTAGTCGCTCAGGGGATACGCAGTATTTT. It codes for CASSRSGDTQYF.

The J gene is TRBJ2-7, the V gene TRBV7-8; TRBD2 aligns across 9 bases. The J segment lost 6 bases and the V segment lost 1 base, leaving 4 bases of the junction unmatched. Germline V CDR1 and CDR2: SGHVS, FQNEAQ. This CDR3 contains 14 residues. This CDR3 is CASSLGLAGTEQYF. The CDR3 coding sequence is TGTGCCAGCAGCTTAGGGCTAGCGGGAACCGAGCAGTACTTC.

V usage is TRBV2 and J usage is TRBJ1-1; TRBD1 matches 11 bases. The germline gives CDR1 SNHLY, CDR2 FYNNEI. V lost 7 bases, J lost 4 bases, and 5 bases stayed unmatched. The CDR3 consists of 14 residues. Here the CDR3 DNA reads TGTGCCAGCAAAGGACAGGGGGCTGGCACTGAAGCTTTCTTT. It encodes CASKGQGAGTEAFF.

V and J are TRBV7-3 and TRBJ1-2; D remains unclear. Germline CDR1 SGHTA, CDR2 FQGTGA. V lost 3 bases and J 3 bases, leaving 5 bases between the germline ends. The CDR3 covers 12 residues. CDR3 region: CASSLSDYGYTF. CDR3 DNA: TGTGCCAGCAGCTTGTCAGACTATGGCTACACCTTC.

The V gene is TRBV30, the J gene TRBJ1-3; 9 nucleotides match TRBD1. Germline V gives CDR1 GTSNPN, CDR2 SVGIG (reference sequence). The CDR3 loop spans 15 amino acids. V shed 1 base, J shed 4 bases, and the junction held 5 bases outside the gene matches. CDR3 DNA: TGTGCCTGGAGTGACGGGACAGGGATAGGAAACACCATATATTTT. It encodes CAWSDGTGIGNTIYF.

The chain employs TRBV7-9 and TRBJ2-5; no firm D call. Germline assignment: CDR1 SEHNR and CDR2 FQNEAQ (reference sequence). V dropped 2 bases and J dropped 2 bases, with 12 bases sitting between them. This CDR3 is 15 amino acids long. CDR3 protein: CASSLRLVQQETQYF. CDR3 DNA sequence: TGTGCCAGCAGCTTAAGGCTCGTACAGCAAGAGACCCAGTACTTC.

This clone was counted once. The rearrangement uses TRBV6-2 or TRBV6-3 and TRBJ2-2, with a tentative D call TRBD2 (6 bases). CDR3 length: 17 residues. Germline V lookup: CDR1 MNHEY, CDR2 SVGEGT. Trimming pared 6 bases from V and 6 bases from J, leaving 23 bases between. In nucleotides, the CDR3 is TGTGCCAGCAGCCCTACCTTGACAAGGAGGGCCGCCGGGGAGCTGTTTTTT. Translation gives CASSPTLTRRAAGELFF.

The rearrangement links TRBV12-3 or TRBV12-4 to TRBJ1-1, with D possibly matching TRBD1 (5 bases). The CDR3 covers 13 residues. With 4 bases removed from V and 4 bases from J, the gap between germline ends came to 10 bases. CDR3 nucleotides: TGTGCCAGCAGTTCGGAGGGGAGCACTGAAGCTTTCTTT. Amino acid sequence: CASSSEGSTEAFF.

There are a few counts of this clone. The chain recombines TRBV7-2 with TRBJ2-1; a possible D gene is TRBD1 (5 bases). The CDR3 loop spans 13 amino acids. Germline lookup yields CDR1 SGHTA and CDR2 FQGNSA. The ends were cut back, 3 bases at V and 8 bases at J, with 11 bases in the middle. Here the CDR3 DNA reads TGTGCCAGCAGCTTGGGGCAGTGGGATGAGCAGTTCTTC. This codes for CASSLGQWDEQFF.

The gene calls are TRBV10-2 and TRBJ1-4; the D gene is possibly TRBD1 (5 bases). The germline gives CDR1 WSHSY, CDR2 SAAADI. The CDR3 is made up of 15 amino acids. Trimming pared 3 bases from V and 4 bases from J, leaving 12 bases between. CDR3 sequence: CASSDILRGNEKLFF. The CDR3 DNA reads as TGCGCCAGCAGTGATATCCTAAGGGGTAATGAAAAACTGTTTTTT.

The chain recombines TRBV7-2 with TRBJ2-7; possible D gene TRBD1, 5 bases. The CDR3 length is 13 residues. Between the trimmed V and J ends, which lost 3 bases and 2 bases, there was a span of 8 bases. CDR1 is SGHTA and CDR2 is FQGNSA in the germline V gene. The DNA of the CDR3 is TGTGCCAGCAGCTTTGTACAGGCCTACGAGCAGTACTTC. Its protein is CASSFVQAYEQYF.

The chain employs TRBV19 and TRBJ2-1; 7 nucleotides agree with TRBD2. The germline V gene encodes CDR1 LNHDA and CDR2 SQIVND (reference sequence). The CDR3 is 18 amino acids. The ends lost 3 bases at V and 4 bases at J; junction bases unmatched: 15. This chain's CDR3 is CASSIPLVLASGYNEQFF. The DNA for the CDR3 is TGTGCCAGTAGTATCCCTCTGGTTTTAGCTAGCGGTTACAATGAGCAGTTCTTC.

There are a few counts of this clone. The gene calls are TRBV11-2 and TRBJ1-5; D gene ambiguous. Trimming cost V 1 base and J 3 bases, with 4 bases left between them. Germline V gives CDR1 SGHAT, CDR2 FQNNGV. The CDR3 contains 13 residues. The chain's CDR3 is CASSLGYNQPQHF. The CDR3 nucleotides read TGTGCCAGCAGCTTAGGGTACAATCAGCCCCAGCATTTT. Full variable domain (rest looked up from reference TRBV11-2 and TRBJ1-5): EAGVAQSPRYKIIEKRQSVAFWCNPISGHATLYWYQQILGQGPKLLIQFQNNGVVDDSQLPKDRFSAERLKGVDSTLKIQPAKLEDSAVYLCASSLGYNQPQHFGDGTRLSIL.

CDR3 sequence: CASSYSVAGGDYEQYF. DNA for the CDR3: TGTGCCAGCAGTTACTCGGTAGCGGGAGGTGACTACGAGCAGTACTTC. V usage is TRBV6-5 and J usage is TRBJ2-7; 10 bases are a match to TRBD2. Trimming cost V 0 bases and J 3 bases; bases outside gene matches: 5. Germline-derived CDR1 and CDR2 are MNHEY and SVGAGI. This CDR3 is 16 amino acids long.

This clone was observed once. The J gene is TRBJ2-5, the V gene TRBV7-8; 7 nucleotides match TRBD2. Looked up from germline, CDR1 is SGHVS and CDR2 is FQNEAQ. The CDR3 loop spans 14 amino acids. Unmatched junction bases numbered 6, after V lost 7 bases and J lost 1 base. The CDR3 DNA sequence: TGTGCCAGCATAGGGAGGGCCCCCCAAGAGACCCAGTACTTC. Translated: CASIGRAPQETQYF.

The rearrangement links TRBV19 to TRBJ1-5; TRBD1 matches 9 bases. Per the germline V gene, CDR1 is LNHDA and CDR2 is SQIVND (reference sequence). Losses at the gene ends were 7 bases for V and 6 bases for J; bases not matched to a gene: 4. The CDR3 loop spans 13 amino acids. CDR3 sequence: CASKDRGAQPQHF. The CDR3 bases are TGTGCCAGTAAAGACAGGGGGGCTCAGCCCCAGCATTTT.

This clone was observed a few times. The chain couples TRBV5-1 to TRBJ2-2; possibly TRBD1 for D (5 bases). The CDR3 has 14 residues. V shed 5 bases and J shed 3 bases, with 11 bases lying between them. Per germline, CDR1 SGHRS and CDR2 YFSETQ. The CDR3 loop reads CASSRDSDTGELFF. The CDR3 region has the DNA TGCGCCAGCAGTCGAGACAGTGACACCGGGGAGCTGTTTTTT.

As regards this clone: One junction end disagrees with the germline gene, perhaps due to a read error. The J gene is TRBJ2-7, the V gene TRBV7-9, with TRBD2 matching over 12 bases. From germline, CDR1 is SEHNR and CDR2 FQNEAQ (reference sequence). The CDR3 extends over 15 amino acids. DNA for the CDR3: TGTGCCAGCAGCCTAGCGGGAGGGCCCCACTACGAGCAGTACTTC. Translation: CASSLAGGPHYEQYF.

V gene TRBV6-2 or TRBV6-3 combines with J gene TRBJ2-7; D uncertain. This CDR3 region has 16 residues. Trimming removed 2 bases at V and 4 bases at J, with 18 bases between. In germline, CDR1 is MNHEY, CDR2 SVGEGT. In nucleotides, the CDR3 is TGTGCCAGCAGTTACCAGGTCGGCAGAATTAATTACGAGCAGTACTTC. Its protein is CASSYQVGRINYEQYF.

V gene TRBV3-1 (or the pseudogene TRBV3-2) combines with J gene TRBJ1-1; 7 nucleotides line up with TRBD1. V trimming: 6 bases; J trimming: 0 bases; junction bases outside the gene matches: 4. The CDR3 loop spans 14 amino acids. From germline, CDR1 is LGHDT and CDR2 YNNKEL (reference sequence). For the CDR3, the DNA is TGTGCCAGCAGTCGGGACAGACTGAACACTGAAGCTTTCTTT. Amino acid sequence: CASSRDRLNTEAFF.

The rearrangement links TRBV10-2 to TRBJ2-2; 8 positions match TRBD2. Germline CDR1 WSHSY, CDR2 SAAADI. Trimming cost V 7 bases and J 3 bases; bases outside gene matches: 4. The CDR3 length is 14 residues. CDR3 region: CASNVAGHTGELFF. CDR3 nucleotides: TGCGCCAGCAACGTAGCGGGGCACACCGGGGAGCTGTTTTTT.

The chain links TRBV29-1 to TRBJ2-1; 10 nucleotides match TRBD2. V gave up 1 base and J gave up 3 bases; unmatched junction bases: 6. The germline CDR1 and CDR2 sequences are SQVTM and ANQGSEA. The CDR3 extends over 16 amino acids. The CDR3 DNA sequence: TGCAGCGTTGAAGGCCCCGCTAGCGGGAGCTACAATGAGCAGTTCTTC. It is translated as CSVEGPASGSYNEQFF.

V usage is TRBV5-1 and J usage is TRBJ2-1; TRBD1 agrees at 9 bases. V shed 0 bases, J shed 6 bases, and the junction held 7 bases outside the gene matches. Germline V CDR1 and CDR2: SGHRS, YFSETQ. CDR3 length equals 16 residues. The CDR3 coding sequence is TGCGCCAGCAGCTTGGAATGGGGACAGGGTACCAATGAGCAGTTCTTC. Amino acids: CASSLEWGQGTNEQFF. The entire variable domain, with the rest obtained from reference TRBV5-1 and TRBJ2-1, is as follows: KAGVTQTPRYLIKTRGQQVTLSCSPISGHRSVSWYQQTPGQGLQFLFEYFSETQRNKGNFPGRFSGRQFSNSRSEMNVSTLELGDSALYLCASSLEWGQGTNEQFFGPGTRLTVL.

CDR3 protein: CASSQYLGGIGTDTQYF. The CDR3 coding sequence is TGTGCCAGCAGCCAGTACCTAGGGGGTATCGGCACAGATACGCAGTATTTT. The chain recombines TRBV3-1 (or the pseudogene TRBV3-2) with TRBJ2-3; D is perhaps TRBD1 (6 bases). V was trimmed by 3 bases and J by 1 base, leaving 17 bases between them. The CDR3 contains 17 residues. Germline V lookup: CDR1 LGHDT, CDR2 YNNKEL (reference sequence).

This chain connects TRBV20-1 to TRBJ2-1, with TRBD2 identical over 9 bases. Germline loops: CDR1 DFQATT, CDR2 SNEGSKA (reference sequence). This CDR3 comprises 14 residues. V lost 3 bases to trimming and J lost 6 bases; unmatched junction nucleotides: 6. The CDR3 DNA reads TGCAGTGCTAGTAAACTAGCGGGCTTCAATGAGCAGTTCTTC. Its translation: CSASKLAGFNEQFF.